This T cell receptor beta chain was identified in a study of OX40 agonist ivuxolimab in advanced cancers. Assay: immunoSEQ multiplex PCR; the TCRdb copy retains only in-frame clones and omits some. The sample includes tens of thousands of clones, around 85% of them seen just once. CDR3 length: 15 residues. The V and J ends lost 3 bases and 3 bases respectively, with 12 bases between them. Germline V gene lookup returns CDR1 SEHNR and CDR2 FQNEAQ (reference sequence). The J gene is TRBJ2-1, the V gene TRBV7-9; the D gene is possibly TRBD1 (6 bases). The sample consisted of CD4+ or CD8+ T cells sorted from blood, taken in a trial of the OX40 agonist ivuxolimab. This receptor was taken from an adult with an advanced solid tumor such as melanoma, head and neck, liver or kidney cancer. The CDR3 coding sequence is TGTGCCAGCAGCTTCTATCAGGGACACTACAATGAGCAGTTCTTC. It codes for CASSFYQGHYNEQFF.